The text below deals with one T cell receptor beta chain. Trimming cost V 2 bases and J 0 bases, with 14 bases left between them. The CDR3 totals 17 residues. Germline V CDR1 and CDR2: SGHVS, FNYEAQ. Measured with immunoSEQ multiplex PCR; TCRdb has only the in-frame clones, and not every one. The sample records approximately 300,000 clones, around four fifths being singletons. As to treatment: about 20 received Ad26.COV2.S at low or high dose, single or two shots; about 5 received placebo; per-sample allocation not given. Specimen acquisition occurred on day 63 following the initial vaccine or placebo injection. This entry is derived from a study of Ad26.COV2.S vaccination and SARS-CoV-2 variants.

This clonotype was obtained from a person between 18 and 60 years old who received the Ad26.COV2.S COVID-19 vaccine or a placebo. Sequencing used peripheral blood, obtained in a trial of Ad26.COV2.S vaccine versus placebo. The V and J genes are TRBV7-6 and TRBJ1-3; D may be TRBD1 (5 bases). Written as DNA, the CDR3 is TGTGCCAGCAGCTTACAACCCCAGGGAAGCTCTGGAAACACCATATATTTT. Protein sequence: CASSLQPQGSSGNTIYF.